The rows below give T cell receptor beta chains drawn from one sample of a study of T cells in Graves' hyperthyroidism and ophthalmopathy. MiXCR was run by TCRdb on the multiplex PCR reads, yielding one entry per CDR3 protein. Of 450,000 to 650,000 distinct CDR3 sequences listed, approximately 17% are singletons. The specimen sequenced was blood. Every receptor here comes from a woman aged 18-29 years with Graves' ophthalmopathy. CDR3s include the opening cysteine and the closing phenylalanine or tryptophan. The D gene is left open where the match is weak. Clone sizes are given selectively: once, few, many, or a class where the clone is expanded.

d_call: .; clone_size: many; j_call: TRBJ2-1; v_call: TRBV7-3; cdr3_aa: CASSPTLGGRGKQFF; cdr3_nt: TGTGCCAGCAGTCCCACCCTAGGGGGGCGGGGGAAGCAGTTCTTC
d_call: TRBD2; clone_size: few; j_call: TRBJ2-2; v_call: TRBV27; cdr3_aa: CASSSGGPTGELFF; cdr3_nt: TGTGCCAGCAGTTCGGGGGGGCCCACCGGGGAGCTGTTTTTT
d_call: TRBD1; clone_size: many; j_call: TRBJ1-2; v_call: TRBV6-1; cdr3_aa: CASSRQGRGYTF; cdr3_nt: TGTGCCAGCAGTAGACAGGGCCGCGGCTACACCTTC
d_call: .; clone_size: many; j_call: TRBJ1-1; v_call: TRBV2; cdr3_aa: CASSAIRQGSPEAFF; cdr3_nt: TGTGCCAGCAGTGCCATCCGGCAGGGGAGCCCTGAAGCTTTCTTT
d_call: .; clone_size: .; j_call: TRBJ2-7; v_call: TRBV6-1; cdr3_aa: CASGTGKYEQYF; cdr3_nt: TGTGCCAGCGGAACAGGGAAATACGAGCAGTACTTC
d_call: .; clone_size: .; j_call: TRBJ2-5; v_call: TRBV10-3; cdr3_aa: CATGTEGETQYF; cdr3_nt: TGTGCCACAGGGACCGAAGGAGAGACCCAGTACTTC
d_call: .; clone_size: .; j_call: TRBJ1-2; v_call: TRBV6-2/TRBV6-3; cdr3_aa: CASSYSGRSDYGYTF; cdr3_nt: TGTGCCAGCAGTTACTCGGGGAGATCCGACTATGGCTACACCTTC
d_call: .; clone_size: many; j_call: TRBJ2-1; v_call: TRBV20-1; cdr3_aa: CSARVRAVLPEQFF; cdr3_nt: TGCAGTGCTAGAGTAAGGGCGGTTCTACCTGAGCAGTTCTTC
d_call: TRBD2; clone_size: .; j_call: TRBJ2-1; v_call: TRBV5-1; cdr3_aa: CASSPRPLTSGINEQFF; cdr3_nt: TGCGCCAGCAGCCCGAGACCCCTGACGAGCGGGATTAATGAGCAGTTCTTC
d_call: .; clone_size: .; j_call: TRBJ1-3; v_call: TRBV9; cdr3_aa: CASSSDGTISGNTIYF; cdr3_nt: TGTGCCAGCAGCTCAGACGGGACAATCTCTGGAAACACCATATATTTT
d_call: TRBD2; clone_size: many; j_call: TRBJ2-7; v_call: TRBV28; cdr3_aa: CASQIAGAPYEQYF; cdr3_nt: TGTGCCAGCCAAATAGCGGGGGCGCCTTACGAGCAGTACTTC
d_call: .; clone_size: many; j_call: TRBJ2-1; v_call: TRBV27; cdr3_aa: CASSLYGEQFF; cdr3_nt: TGTGCCAGCAGTTTATACGGTGAGCAGTTCTTC
d_call: .; clone_size: many; j_call: TRBJ1-2; v_call: TRBV12-3/TRBV12-4; cdr3_aa: CASSFRQAPMGYGYTF; cdr3_nt: TGTGCCAGCAGTTTTAGACAGGCCCCCATGGGATATGGCTACACCTTC
d_call: TRBD1; clone_size: many; j_call: TRBJ1-3; v_call: TRBV7-9; cdr3_aa: CASSPRGTASGNTIYF; cdr3_nt: TGTGCCAGCAGCCCCCGGGGGACAGCCTCTGGAAACACCATATATTTT
d_call: .; clone_size: .; j_call: TRBJ1-5; v_call: TRBV3-1; cdr3_aa: CASSQFRGSNQPQHF; cdr3_nt: TGTGCCAGCAGCCAATTCAGGGGAAGCAATCAGCCCCAGCATTTT
d_call: .; clone_size: many; j_call: TRBJ1-1; v_call: TRBV13; cdr3_aa: CASSLNKRGAFF; cdr3_nt: TGTGCCAGCAGCTTAAATAAGCGGGGAGCTTTCTTT
d_call: .; clone_size: .; j_call: TRBJ2-2; v_call: TRBV12-3/TRBV12-4; cdr3_aa: CASSFQWELFF; cdr3_nt: TGTGCCAGCAGTTTTCAATGGGAGCTGTTTTTT
d_call: .; clone_size: many; j_call: TRBJ1-1; v_call: TRBV9; cdr3_aa: CASSVGMNTEAFF; cdr3_nt: TGTGCCAGCAGCGTAGGGATGAACACTGAAGCTTTCTTT
d_call: TRBD1; clone_size: few; j_call: TRBJ1-1; v_call: TRBV19; cdr3_aa: CASSAGQGLDAFF; cdr3_nt: TGTGCCAGTTCGGCGGGACAGGGACTTGATGCTTTCTTT
d_call: TRBD1; clone_size: few; j_call: TRBJ2-2; v_call: TRBV29-1; cdr3_aa: CSVGFRDSNTGELFF; cdr3_nt: TGCAGCGTTGGGTTCCGGGACAGTAACACCGGGGAGCTGTTTTTT
d_call: .; clone_size: many; j_call: TRBJ2-3; v_call: TRBV2; cdr3_aa: CASRRASTDTQYF; cdr3_nt: TGTGCCAGCAGGCGGGCTAGCACAGATACGCAGTATTTT
d_call: .; clone_size: few; j_call: TRBJ2-2; v_call: TRBV3-1; cdr3_aa: CASSPGLGTGELFF; cdr3_nt: TGTGCCAGCAGCCCGGGGCTGGGCACCGGGGAGCTGTTTTTT
d_call: .; clone_size: many; j_call: TRBJ2-3; v_call: TRBV12-3/TRBV12-4; cdr3_aa: CASSPGGAGGADTQYF; cdr3_nt: TGTGCCAGCAGTCCAGGGGGAGCGGGTGGGGCAGATACGCAGTATTTT
d_call: TRBD1; clone_size: few; j_call: TRBJ2-7; v_call: TRBV29-1; cdr3_aa: CSVAKGQGAYEQYF; cdr3_nt: TGCAGCGTCGCAAAGGGCCAGGGGGCCTACGAGCAGTACTTC
d_call: .; clone_size: many; j_call: TRBJ2-1; v_call: TRBV6-2/TRBV6-3; cdr3_aa: CASSYYGTSYNEQFF; cdr3_nt: TGTGCCAGCAGTTATTACGGTACTTCCTACAATGAGCAGTTCTTC
d_call: .; clone_size: many; j_call: TRBJ1-1; v_call: TRBV3-1; cdr3_aa: CASSQDPAEAFF; cdr3_nt: TGTGCCAGCAGCCAAGATCCCGCTGAAGCTTTCTTT
d_call: .; clone_size: many; j_call: TRBJ1-2; v_call: TRBV28; cdr3_aa: CASSGRRTDYGYTF; cdr3_nt: TGTGCCAGCAGCGGACGCAGGACGGACTATGGCTACACCTTC
d_call: TRBD2; clone_size: .; j_call: TRBJ2-1; v_call: TRBV24-1; cdr3_aa: CATSDLLSEGGSSYNEQFF; cdr3_nt: TGTGCCACCAGTGATTTGCTATCCGAGGGCGGGAGCTCCTACAATGAGCAGTTCTTC
d_call: TRBD2; clone_size: many; j_call: TRBJ2-1; v_call: TRBV5-1; cdr3_aa: CASSRHGLASYNEQFF; cdr3_nt: TGCGCCAGCAGCCGCCATGGACTAGCGTCCTACAATGAGCAGTTCTTC
d_call: TRBD2; clone_size: many; j_call: TRBJ2-1; v_call: TRBV2; cdr3_aa: CASSDSGGIAPSNNEQFF; cdr3_nt: TGTGCCAGCAGTGATAGCGGGGGGATTGCCCCCTCGAACAATGAGCAGTTCTTC
d_call: TRBD2; clone_size: .; j_call: TRBJ2-7; v_call: TRBV20-1; cdr3_aa: CSAGTSGLYEQYF; cdr3_nt: TGCAGTGCAGGGACTAGCGGACTCTACGAGCAGTACTTC
d_call: TRBD2; clone_size: many; j_call: TRBJ2-5; v_call: TRBV7-3; cdr3_aa: CASSLTSERETQYF; cdr3_nt: TGTGCCAGCAGCTTAACTAGCGAGCGGGAAACCCAGTACTTC
d_call: .; clone_size: few; j_call: TRBJ2-3; v_call: TRBV19; cdr3_aa: CASSQGLRAGTDTQYF; cdr3_nt: TGTGCCAGTTCCCAAGGACTCCGGGCTGGCACAGATACGCAGTATTTT
d_call: TRBD1; clone_size: few; j_call: TRBJ1-6; v_call: TRBV5-1; cdr3_aa: CASSLEGQQNATYNSPLHF; cdr3_nt: TGCGCCAGCAGCTTGGAGGGACAGCAGAACGCAACCTATAATTCACCCCTCCACTTT
d_call: .; clone_size: many; j_call: TRBJ2-7; v_call: TRBV6-1; cdr3_aa: CASSSGSRYEQYF; cdr3_nt: TGTGCCAGCAGTTCGGGGAGCCGATACGAGCAGTACTTC
d_call: TRBD1; clone_size: many; j_call: TRBJ1-5; v_call: TRBV12-3/TRBV12-4; cdr3_aa: CASSLSGGGGQPQHF; cdr3_nt: TGTGCCAGCAGTTTATCAGGAGGGGGCGGCCAGCCCCAGCATTTT
d_call: .; clone_size: many; j_call: TRBJ1-2; v_call: TRBV9; cdr3_aa: CASSRTGTARGGYTF; cdr3_nt: TGTGCCAGCAGCAGAACCGGGACGGCGAGGGGCGGCTACACCTTC
d_call: .; clone_size: .; j_call: TRBJ1-6; v_call: TRBV9; cdr3_aa: CASSVDRASSYNSPLHF; cdr3_nt: TGTGCCAGCAGCGTAGATCGGGCCAGCTCCTATAATTCACCCCTCCACTTT
d_call: .; clone_size: many; j_call: TRBJ2-5; v_call: TRBV20-1; cdr3_aa: CSARSQGVETQYF; cdr3_nt: TGCAGTGCTAGGAGCCAGGGTGTGGAGACCCAGTACTTC
d_call: TRBD2; clone_size: few; j_call: TRBJ2-5; v_call: TRBV7-9; cdr3_aa: CASSLGGGLAGEQETQYF; cdr3_nt: TGTGCCAGCAGCCTCGGGGGTGGACTAGCGGGAGAACAAGAGACCCAGTACTTC
d_call: .; clone_size: many; j_call: TRBJ1-1; v_call: TRBV27; cdr3_aa: CASSLGGDTEAFF; cdr3_nt: TGTGCCAGCAGCTTAGGTGGGGACACTGAAGCTTTCTTT
d_call: .; clone_size: .; j_call: TRBJ1-6; v_call: TRBV6-5; cdr3_aa: CASSYSPGEASPLHF; cdr3_nt: TGTGCCAGCAGTTACTCACCGGGAGAGGCTTCACCCCTCCACTTT